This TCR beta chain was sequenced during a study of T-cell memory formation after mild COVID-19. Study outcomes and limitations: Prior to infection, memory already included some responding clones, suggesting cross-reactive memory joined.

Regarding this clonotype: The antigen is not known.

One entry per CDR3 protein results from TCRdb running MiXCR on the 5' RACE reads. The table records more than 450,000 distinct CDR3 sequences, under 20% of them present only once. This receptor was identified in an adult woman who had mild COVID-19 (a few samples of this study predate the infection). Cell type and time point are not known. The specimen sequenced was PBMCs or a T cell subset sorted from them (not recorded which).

In DNA, the CDR3 is TGTGCCAGCAGCCCCCGGCGGGGGAGCGGGGCCAAGATGAATGAGCAGTTCTTC. Its translation is CASSPRRGSGAKMNEQFF. V is TRBV7-2 and J is TRBJ2-1, with 7 bases that match TRBD2. This CDR3 contains 18 residues. CDR1 and CDR2 from the germline V gene are SGHTA and FQGNSA. The trim removed 5 bases at V and 7 bases at J, leaving 20 bases unmatched.